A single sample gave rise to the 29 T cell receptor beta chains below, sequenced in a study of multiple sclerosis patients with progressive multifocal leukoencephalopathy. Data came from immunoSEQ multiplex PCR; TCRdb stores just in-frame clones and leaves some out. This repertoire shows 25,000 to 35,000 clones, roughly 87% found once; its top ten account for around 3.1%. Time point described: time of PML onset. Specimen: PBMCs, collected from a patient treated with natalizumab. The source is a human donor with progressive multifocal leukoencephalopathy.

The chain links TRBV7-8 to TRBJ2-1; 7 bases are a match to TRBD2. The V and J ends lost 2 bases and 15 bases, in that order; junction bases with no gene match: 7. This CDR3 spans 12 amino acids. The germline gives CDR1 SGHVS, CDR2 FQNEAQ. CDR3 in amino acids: CASSLSAREGFF. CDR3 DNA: TGTGCCAGCAGCTTATCGGCCAGGGAGGGGTTCTTC.

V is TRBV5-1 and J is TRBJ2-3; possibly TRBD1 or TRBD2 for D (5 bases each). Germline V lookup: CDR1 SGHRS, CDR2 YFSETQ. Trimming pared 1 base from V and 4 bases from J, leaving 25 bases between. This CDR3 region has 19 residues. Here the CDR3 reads CASSLPFPGTLSGADTQYF. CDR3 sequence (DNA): TGCGCCAGCAGCTTGCCGTTCCCCGGGACGCTATCTGGGGCAGATACGCAGTATTTT.

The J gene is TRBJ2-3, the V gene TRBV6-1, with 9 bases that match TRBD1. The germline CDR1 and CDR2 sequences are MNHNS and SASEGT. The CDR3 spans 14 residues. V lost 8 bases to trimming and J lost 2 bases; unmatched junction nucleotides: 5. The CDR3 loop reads CASDWTGVTDTQYF. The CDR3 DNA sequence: TGTGCCAGCGACTGGACAGGGGTCACAGATACGCAGTATTTT.

As DNA, the CDR3 is TGCGCCAGCAGCCCCTGGGACAGCCTCTATGGCTACACCTTC. It is translated as CASSPWDSLYGYTF. The chain has TRBV5-1 and TRBJ1-2; 7 bases fit TRBD1. CDR3 size: 14 residues. The junction had 7 bases not matched to a gene; V was cut back by 4 bases and J by 4 bases. The germline V gene has CDR1 SGHRS and CDR2 YFSETQ.

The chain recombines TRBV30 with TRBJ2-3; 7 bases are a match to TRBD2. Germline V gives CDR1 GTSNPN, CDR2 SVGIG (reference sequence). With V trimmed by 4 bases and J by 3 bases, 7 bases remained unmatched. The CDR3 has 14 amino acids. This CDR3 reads CAWTLASGTDTQYF. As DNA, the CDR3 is TGTGCCTGGACACTCGCTAGCGGAACAGATACGCAGTATTTT.

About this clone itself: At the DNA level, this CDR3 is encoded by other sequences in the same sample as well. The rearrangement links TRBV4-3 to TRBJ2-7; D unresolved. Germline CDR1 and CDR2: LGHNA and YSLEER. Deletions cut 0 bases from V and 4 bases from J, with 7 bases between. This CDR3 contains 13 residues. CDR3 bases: TGCGCCAGCAGCCAAGATAGGGCGTACGAGCAGTACTTC. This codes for CASSQDRAYEQYF.

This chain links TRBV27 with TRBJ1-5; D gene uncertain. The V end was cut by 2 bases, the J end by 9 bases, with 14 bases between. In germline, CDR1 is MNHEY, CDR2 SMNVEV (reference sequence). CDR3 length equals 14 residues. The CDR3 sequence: CASSLTGSYGPQHF. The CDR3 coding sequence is TGTGCCAGCAGTTTAACGGGGTCTTATGGGCCCCAGCATTTT.

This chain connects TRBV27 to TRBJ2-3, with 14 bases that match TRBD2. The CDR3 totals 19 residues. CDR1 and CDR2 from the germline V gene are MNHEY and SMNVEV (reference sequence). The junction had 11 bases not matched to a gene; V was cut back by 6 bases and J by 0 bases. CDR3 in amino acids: CASSLPTSGRALSTDTQYF. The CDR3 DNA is TGTGCCAGCAGCCTACCGACTAGCGGGAGGGCCTTAAGCACAGATACGCAGTATTTT.

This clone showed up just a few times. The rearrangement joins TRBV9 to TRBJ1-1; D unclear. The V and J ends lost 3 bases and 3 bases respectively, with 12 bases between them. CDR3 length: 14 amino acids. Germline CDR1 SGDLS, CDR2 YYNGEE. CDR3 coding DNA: TGTGCCAGCAGCGGACCTGGGAGCTACACTGAAGCTTTCTTT. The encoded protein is CASSGPGSYTEAFF. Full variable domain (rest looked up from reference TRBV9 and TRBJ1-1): DSGVTQTPKHLITATGQRVTLRCSPRSGDLSVYWYQQSLDQGLQFLIQYYNGEERAKGNILERFSAQQFPDLHSELNLSSLELGDSALYFCASSGPGSYTEAFFGQGTRLTVV.

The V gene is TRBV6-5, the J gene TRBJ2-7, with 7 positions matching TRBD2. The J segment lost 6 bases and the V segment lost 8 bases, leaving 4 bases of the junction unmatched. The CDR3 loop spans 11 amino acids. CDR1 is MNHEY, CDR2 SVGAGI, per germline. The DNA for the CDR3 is TGTGCCAGCGGGAGGGAAGGCGAGCAGTACTTC. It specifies CASGREGEQYF.

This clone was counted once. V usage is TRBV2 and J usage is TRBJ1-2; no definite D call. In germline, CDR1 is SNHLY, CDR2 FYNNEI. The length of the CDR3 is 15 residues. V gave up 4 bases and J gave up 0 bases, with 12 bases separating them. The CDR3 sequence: CASSVGGGSNYGYTF. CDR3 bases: TGTGCCAGCAGTGTTGGCGGTGGCTCTAACTATGGCTACACCTTC. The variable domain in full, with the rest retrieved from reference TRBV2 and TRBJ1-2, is EPEVTQTPSHQVTQMGQEVILRCVPISNHLYFYWYRQILGQKVEFLVSFYNNEISEKSEIFDDQFSVERPDGSNFTLKIRSTKLEDSAMYFCASSVGGGSNYGYTFGSGTRLTVV.

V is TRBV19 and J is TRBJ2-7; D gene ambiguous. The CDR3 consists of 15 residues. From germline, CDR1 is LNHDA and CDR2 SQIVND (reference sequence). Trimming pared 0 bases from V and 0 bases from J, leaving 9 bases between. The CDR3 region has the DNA TGTGCCAGTAGTATAGAGGCAGGCTTCTCCTACGAGCAGTACTTC. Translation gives CASSIEAGFSYEQYF.

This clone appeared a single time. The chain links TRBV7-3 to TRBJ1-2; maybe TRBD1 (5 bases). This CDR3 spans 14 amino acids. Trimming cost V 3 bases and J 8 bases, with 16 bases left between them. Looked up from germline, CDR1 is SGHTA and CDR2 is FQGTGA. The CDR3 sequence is CASSLGREYGGYTF. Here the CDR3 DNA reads TGTGCCAGCAGCTTGGGCAGGGAATATGGCGGCTACACCTTC.

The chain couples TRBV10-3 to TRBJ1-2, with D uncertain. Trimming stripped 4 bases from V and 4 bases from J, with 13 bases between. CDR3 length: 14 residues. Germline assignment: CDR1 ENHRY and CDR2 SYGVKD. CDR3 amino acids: CAISGVGPSYGYTF. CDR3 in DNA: TGTGCCATCAGTGGGGTAGGACCTTCCTATGGCTACACCTTC.

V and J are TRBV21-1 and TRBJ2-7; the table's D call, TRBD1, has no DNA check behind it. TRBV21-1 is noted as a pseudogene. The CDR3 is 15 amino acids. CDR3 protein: CASSKATGWAYEQYF. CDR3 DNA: TGTGCCAGCAGCAAAGCGACAGGGTGGGCTTACGAGCAGTACTTC.

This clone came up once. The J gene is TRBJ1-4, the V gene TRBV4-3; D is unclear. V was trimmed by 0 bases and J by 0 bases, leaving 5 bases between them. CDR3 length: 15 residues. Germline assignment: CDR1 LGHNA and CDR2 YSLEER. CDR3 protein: CASSQDLATNEKLFF. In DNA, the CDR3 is TGCGCCAGCAGCCAAGATTTGGCAACTAATGAAAAACTGTTTTTT.

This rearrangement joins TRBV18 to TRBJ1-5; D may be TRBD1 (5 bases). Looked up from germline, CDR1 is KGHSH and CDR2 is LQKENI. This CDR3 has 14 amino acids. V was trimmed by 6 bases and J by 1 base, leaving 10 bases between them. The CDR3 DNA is TGTGCCAGCTCCCAAGACAGAAGCAATCAGCCCCAGCATTTT. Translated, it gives CASSQDRSNQPQHF.

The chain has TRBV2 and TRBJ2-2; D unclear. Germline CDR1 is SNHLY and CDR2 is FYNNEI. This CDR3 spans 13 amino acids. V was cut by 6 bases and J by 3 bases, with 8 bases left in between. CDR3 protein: CASSAGYTGELFF. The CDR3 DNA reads TGTGCCAGCAGCGCAGGCTACACCGGGGAGCTGTTTTTT.

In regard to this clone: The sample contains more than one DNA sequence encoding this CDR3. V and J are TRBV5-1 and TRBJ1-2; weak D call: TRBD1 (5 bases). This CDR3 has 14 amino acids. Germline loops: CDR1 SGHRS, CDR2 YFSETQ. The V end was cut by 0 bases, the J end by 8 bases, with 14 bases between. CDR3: CASSLAQGAGGYTF. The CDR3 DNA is TGCGCCAGCAGCTTGGCCCAGGGTGCTGGGGGCTACACCTTC.

The CDR3 here is CASSPRGLAGNEQFF. The CDR3 DNA follows: TGTGCCAGCAGCCCCCGCGGTTTAGCGGGCAATGAGCAGTTCTTC. The gene calls are TRBV7-2 and TRBJ2-1, with 7 bases fitting TRBD2. This CDR3 is 15 amino acids long. The V segment lost 5 bases and the J segment 6 bases; nucleotides outside the gene matches: 10. Germline V gene lookup returns CDR1 SGHTA and CDR2 FQGNSA. Full variable domain (outside the CDR3, taken from reference TRBV7-2 and TRBJ2-1): GAGVSQSPSNKVTEKGKDVELRCDPISGHTALYWYRQSLGQGLEFLIYFQGNSAPDKSGLPSDRFSAERTGGSVSTLTIQRTQQEDSAVYLCASSPRGLAGNEQFFGPGTRLTVL.

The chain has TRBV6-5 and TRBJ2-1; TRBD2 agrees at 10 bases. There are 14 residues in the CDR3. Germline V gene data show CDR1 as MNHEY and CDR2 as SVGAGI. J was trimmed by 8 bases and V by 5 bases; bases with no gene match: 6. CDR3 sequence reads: CASSPSGSRYEQFF. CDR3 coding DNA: TGTGCCAGCAGTCCTAGCGGGAGTAGGTATGAGCAGTTCTTC.

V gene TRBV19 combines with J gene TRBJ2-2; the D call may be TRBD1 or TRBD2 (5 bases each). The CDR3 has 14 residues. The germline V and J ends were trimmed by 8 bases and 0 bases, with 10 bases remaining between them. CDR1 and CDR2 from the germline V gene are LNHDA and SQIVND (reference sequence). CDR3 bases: TGTGCCAGTTGGGGGATAGCGAACACCGGGGAGCTGTTTTTT. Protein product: CASWGIANTGELFF.

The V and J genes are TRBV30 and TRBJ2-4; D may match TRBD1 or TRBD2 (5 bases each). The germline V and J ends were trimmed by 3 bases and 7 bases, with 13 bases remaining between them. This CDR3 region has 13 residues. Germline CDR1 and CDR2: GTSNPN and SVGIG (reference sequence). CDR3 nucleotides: TGTGCCTGGAGGGTGGGGCCGGGGAACATTCAGTACTTC. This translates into CAWRVGPGNIQYF. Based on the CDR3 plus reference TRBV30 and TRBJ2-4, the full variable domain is SQTIHQWPATLVQPVGSPLSLECTVEGTSNPNLYWYRQAAGRGLQLLFYSVGIGQISSEVPQNLSASRPQDRQFILSSKKLLLSDSGFYLCAWRVGPGNIQYFGAGTRLSVL.

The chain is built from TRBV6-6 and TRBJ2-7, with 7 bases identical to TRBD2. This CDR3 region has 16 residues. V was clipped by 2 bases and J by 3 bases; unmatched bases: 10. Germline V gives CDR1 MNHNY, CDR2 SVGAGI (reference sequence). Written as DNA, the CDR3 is TGTGCCAGCAGTTACCCCCCCGCAGGCGGGGGCTACGAGCAGTACTTC. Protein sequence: CASSYPPAGGGYEQYF.

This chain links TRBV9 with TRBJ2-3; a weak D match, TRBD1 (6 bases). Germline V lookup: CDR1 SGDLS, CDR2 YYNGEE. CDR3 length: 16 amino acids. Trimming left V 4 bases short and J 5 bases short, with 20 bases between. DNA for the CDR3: TGTGCCAGCAGCCCTTCCGGGACATTAAGAGGAGATACGCAGTATTTT. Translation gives CASSPSGTLRGDTQYF.

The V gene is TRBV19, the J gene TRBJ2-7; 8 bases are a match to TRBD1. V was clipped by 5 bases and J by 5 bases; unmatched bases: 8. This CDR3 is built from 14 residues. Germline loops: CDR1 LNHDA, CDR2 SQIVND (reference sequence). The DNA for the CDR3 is TGTGCCAGTAGTCCCCAGGGACAGGCGGACGAGCAGTACTTC. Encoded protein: CASSPQGQADEQYF.

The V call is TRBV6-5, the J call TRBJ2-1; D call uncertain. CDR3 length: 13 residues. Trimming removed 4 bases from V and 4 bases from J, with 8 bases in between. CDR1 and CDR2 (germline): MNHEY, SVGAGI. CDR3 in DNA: TGTGCCAGCAGTTTAGTCAGATACAATGAGCAGTTCTTC. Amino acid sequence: CASSLVRYNEQFF.

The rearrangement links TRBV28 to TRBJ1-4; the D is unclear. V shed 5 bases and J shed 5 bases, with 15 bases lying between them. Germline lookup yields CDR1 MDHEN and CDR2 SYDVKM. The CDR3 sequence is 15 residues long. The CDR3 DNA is TGTGCCAGCAGTCGTCCCGTTGTGGGAAATGAAAAACTGTTTTTT. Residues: CASSRPVVGNEKLFF.

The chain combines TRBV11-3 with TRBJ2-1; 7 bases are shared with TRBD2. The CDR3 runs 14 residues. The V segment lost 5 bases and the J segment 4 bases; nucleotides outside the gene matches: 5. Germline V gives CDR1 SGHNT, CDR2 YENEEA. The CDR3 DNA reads TGTGCCAGCAGCGGGAGGGCCGGTTACAATGAGCAGTTCTTC. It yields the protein CASSGRAGYNEQFF.